This T cell receptor beta chain came from a study of blood T cell repertoires in COVID-19 (dated by TCRdb to 2019 to 2021). Context from the whole study: Samples covering the acute and convalescent phases of COVID-19 were provided by collaborators in the United States, Italy and Spain. The material from the prospective study consisted of cDNA or gDNA derived from T cells, B-cell-depleted T cells, or PBMCs. The repertoires were released in a freely available public database meant as a resource for research on the immune response to SARS-CoV-2. Nearly every sample came with metadata listing a de-identified subject ID, COVID-19 status, age in years and sex. Where available, HLA class I and class II types were obtained from metadata supplied by the sample provider rather than from assay-based typing. The samples were drawn from two sources: the first 160 participants of the ongoing ImmuneRACE study, and 1,254 subjects contributed by 6 global collaborators. Deeply sampled blood TCRbeta repertoires from subjects exposed to, actively infected with, or recovered from COVID-19 were included in the dataset.

Participants in the prospective study were aged roughly 18 to 100 years, lived in under 30 United States geographic areas, and enrolled through a virtual design. In the prospective study, cohorts were assigned on the basis of participant-reported clinical history obtained from a screening survey and a study questionnaire. Recovered participants in ImmuneRACE Cohort 3 were defined by two consecutive negative NP/OP PCR tests, clearance by a healthcare professional, or resolution of symptoms. Each participant in the prospective study had whole blood, serum and a nasopharyngeal or oropharyngeal swab collected by mobile phlebotomists. Over a roughly 2-month period, participants in the prospective study had the option of providing additional blood draws and questionnaires. Before DNA extraction, prospective study blood samples were shipped either frozen or at room temperature. TCRbeta CDR3 regions were amplified from genomic DNA by means of the immunoSEQ Assay, a bias-controlled multiplex PCR. The original methods were these. Nucleated cell counts per sample were estimated from amplification of reference gene primers within the assay. Sequence reads were collapsed and filtered to measure the absolute abundance of every unique TCRbeta CDR3 rearrangement. For each sample, productive Simpson clonality was calculated as the square root of Simpson's diversity index across productive rearrangements. TCRdb carries this immuneACCESS record with in-frame sequences only. Its versions omit some clonotypes, under half of them owing to an unresolved V gene in the studies checked, with the rest unexplained. The V and J calls and clone size were taken over from that table, and D and trimming were inferred from the DNA. This sample holds some 370,000 clones; around four fifths were observed only once. 5% to 5.5% of the sample lies in the top ten.

With regard to this clone: The antigen this receptor binds is unknown. No per-base quality is available; no much larger clone lies one base away.

CDR1 and CDR2 (MNHNS, SASEGT) derive from the germline V gene. V lost 3 bases and J lost 1 base, and the count of bases not matched to a germline gene is 3. The CDR3 has 15 amino acids, counting the end cysteine and phenylalanine. Only the CDR3 region is kept as DNA, spanning 45 bases read in frame from base 1. Paper-wide results and their limitations: How much clinical and demographic metadata was included differed by source and by participant, and the metadata was provided uncurated.

The V and J genes are TRBV6-1 and TRBJ1-5; TRBD1 fits 7 bases in the junction. The TCR was taken from a woman aged 45 to 65 who had recovered from COVID-19. Material: PBMCs or T cells enriched from blood (not recorded which). The DNA sequence follows: TGTGCCAGCAGTGAGAGGGGGCGAAGCAATCAGCCCCAGCATTTT. Translation gives CASSERGRSNQPQHF.